This T cell receptor (beta chain) was sequenced during a study of high-grade serous ovarian cancer treatment subgroups. Background on the study: Each sample yielded on average roughly 7,000 unique TCR beta rearrangements from some 14,000 reads. Overall study results and limits: Spatial context was lost because tumors were sequenced in bulk. Same-patient tumor repertoires overlapped at about 0.095 to 0.85; different patients barely overlapped.

Here immunoSEQ multiplex PCR was the method, and the copy in TCRdb shows in-frame clones only, minus some. The data show about 3,900 clones, over 65% seen once. The tumor samples were collected prior to definitive surgery or chemotherapy. Per germline, CDR1 MNHNY and CDR2 SVGAGI (reference sequence). Trimming removed 4 bases from V and 3 bases from J, with 8 bases in between. The CDR3 has 13 residues. Notes on this clone: Antigen: not known.

The clonotype originates from a human donor with high-grade serous ovarian cancer. The sequencing sample was made of tumor tissue. The chain couples TRBV6-6 to TRBJ2-3, with D possibly matching TRBD2 (5 bases). The CDR3 DNA is TGTGCCAGCAGTTTTAGCGAGACAGATACGCAGTATTTT. Translated, it gives CASSFSETDTQYF.